Each of the 31 T cell receptor beta chains below was sequenced from the same sample in a study of T cell clusters in autoimmune cytopenias (dated by TCRdb to between 2018 and 2020). TRB amplification used roughly 0.25 ug of peripheral blood genomic DNA, 41,000 or so genome equivalents, per sample. The listed sequencing device is Illumina MiSeq. To amplify TRB rearrangements, a touch-down multiplex PCR protocol was run with the TRB-A and TRB-B primer pools combined in a single tube. TCRdb reprocessed the reads; each CDR3 protein sequence makes one entry, and DNA is unavailable. The record for this sample contains 10,000 to 11,000 distinct CDR3 sequences. The ten top clones hold approximately 4.8% of the sample. This sample was also put to use in a study of T cell repertoires in aging, cancer and after chemotherapy.

Material for sequencing was peripheral blood. Receptors originate from a human donor in good health.

The gene calls are TRBV4-1 and TRBJ1-1; the D call of TRBD1 rests on TCRdb alone, since no DNA is present to check it. This CDR3 region has 17 residues. Germline V gene lookup returns CDR1 MGHRA and CDR2 YSYEKL. The CDR3 sequence is CASSQDPRGGGNTEAFF.

This clonotype is deemed medium-sized by its frequency. This sequence joins TRBV29-1 and TRBJ1-6. The CDR3 contains 12 residues. Looked up from germline, CDR1 is SQVTM and CDR2 is ANQGSEA. CDR3 residues: CSAGNNNSPLHF.

The chain uses TRBV7-9 and TRBJ1-1. This CDR3 region has 14 residues. CDR1 is SEHNR and CDR2 is FQNEAQ in the germline V gene (reference sequence). CDR3 region: CASSLGDRNTEAFF.

The chain recombines TRBV5-1 with TRBJ1-2; checking the TCRdb D call of TRBD1 is not possible without DNA. Germline V gene lookup returns CDR1 SGHRS and CDR2 YFSETQ. This CDR3 contains 16 residues. The CDR3 loop is CASSLRGQGRDYGYTF. Supplemented by reference TRBV5-1 and TRBJ1-2, the full variable domain reads KAGVTQTPRYLIKTRGQQVTLSCSPISGHRSVSWYQQTPGQGLQFLFEYFSETQRNKGNFPGRFSGRQFSNSRSEMNVSTLELGDSALYLCASSLRGQGRDYGYTFGSGTRLTVV.

By frequency, this clonotype registers medium-sized. V gene TRBV6-1 combines with J gene TRBJ2-3. Looked up from germline, CDR1 is MNHNS and CDR2 is SASEGT. The CDR3 has 12 residues. The CDR3 loop is CASRVVTDTQYF.

The rearrangement links TRBV6-1 to TRBJ2-3. CDR1 and CDR2 from the germline V gene are MNHNS and SASEGT. The CDR3 is made up of 18 amino acids. The CDR3 loop is CASSAVAGRQEGTDTQYF.

J is TRBJ2-3 and V is TRBV30. This CDR3 has 12 residues. CDR1 and CDR2 (germline): GTSNPN, SVGIG (reference sequence). The CDR3 protein is CAWSGRADTQYF.

The V gene is TRBV5-1, the J gene TRBJ2-1; TCRdb indicates TRBD1, and absent DNA this call remains unverified. The CDR3 sequence is 15 residues long. Germline lookup yields CDR1 SGHRS and CDR2 YFSETQ. The CDR3 region is CASSLVGQDYNEQFF.

The rearrangement joins TRBV20-1 to TRBJ2-1; the TCRdb D gene call, TRBD2, has no DNA to confirm it. Per the germline V gene, CDR1 is DFQATT and CDR2 is SNEGSKA (reference sequence). There are 19 residues in the CDR3. The CDR3 sequence: CSARARGTSGGVQYNEQFF.

Its frequency marks this clonotype as medium-sized. The V and J genes are TRBV6-4 and TRBJ2-7; TCRdb picks TRBD1, but there is no DNA to check that call. CDR1 MRHNA and CDR2 SNTAGT come from the germline V gene. The CDR3 runs to 15 residues. This CDR3 is CASSDPWTDYYEQYF.

This clonotype is called medium-sized based on its frequency. The chain links TRBV6-6 to TRBJ1-4. The CDR3 extends over 12 amino acids. Germline V CDR1 and CDR2: MNHNY, SVGAGI (reference sequence). The CDR3 loop is CASSGNNEKLFF.

The chain couples TRBV28 to TRBJ1-2; TCRdb reports TRBD1, a call that lacks DNA to check it against. Germline lookup yields CDR1 MDHEN and CDR2 SYDVKM. The CDR3 is made up of 15 amino acids. The CDR3: CASSSYVQGAQGYTF.

This clonotype is deemed medium-sized by its frequency. The rearrangement links TRBV20-1 to TRBJ1-1. The length of the CDR3 is 11 residues. Per the germline V gene, CDR1 is DFQATT and CDR2 is SNEGSKA (reference sequence). The CDR3 loop reads CSASSGDEAFF.

This chain uses TRBV18 with TRBJ2-1; TCRdb returns TRBD2, unconfirmable since there is no DNA. CDR3 size: 16 residues. The V gene's germline CDR1 is KGHSH and CDR2 LQKENI. The CDR3: CASSPLSGGADNEQFF.

V and J are TRBV30 and TRBJ2-7; TCRdb names TRBD2, which stays unverified in the absence of DNA. The CDR3 is made up of 14 amino acids. From germline, CDR1 is GTSNPN and CDR2 SVGIG (reference sequence). The CDR3: CAWSTARKYNEQYF.

The V and J genes are TRBV7-9 and TRBJ1-2; absent DNA, TCRdb's TRBD1 call cannot be checked. CDR3 size: 15 residues. CDR1 SEHNR and CDR2 FQNEAQ come from the germline V gene (reference sequence). The CDR3 loop reads CASTPRGGSNYGYTF.

This chain joins TRBV5-6 and TRBJ1-6; TCRdb's D call of TRBD1 is untestable without DNA. The CDR3 contains 17 residues. Germline lookup yields CDR1 SGHDT and CDR2 YYEEEE. This CDR3 reads CASSLAHGTGYNSPLHF.

This clonotype is classed as medium-sized by frequency. The gene calls are TRBV29-1 and TRBJ2-3. Per germline, CDR1 SQVTM and CDR2 ANQGSEA. The CDR3 runs 12 residues. CDR3 protein: CSARMGSDTQYF.

The chain recombines TRBV6-5 with TRBJ1-5; TCRdb reports TRBD1, a call that lacks DNA to check it against. Germline CDR1 is MNHEY and CDR2 is SVGAGI. The length of the CDR3 is 17 residues. CDR3 in amino acids: CASSYRDPGYSNQPQHF.

V is TRBV10-3 and J is TRBJ2-3; TCRdb returns TRBD1, unconfirmable since there is no DNA. The germline gives CDR1 ENHRY, CDR2 SYGVKD. This CDR3 spans 17 amino acids. CDR3 sequence reads: CAISRDTSPSSTDTQYF.

The rearrangement uses TRBV30 and TRBJ2-3; as DNA is missing, the TRBD1 call by TCRdb cannot be tested. Germline loops: CDR1 GTSNPN, CDR2 SVGIG (reference sequence). This CDR3 is 14 amino acids long. CDR3 loop: CAWLHPGRTDTQYF. The whole variable domain, remainder taken from reference TRBV30 and TRBJ2-3, is SQTIHQWPATLVQPVGSPLSLECTVEGTSNPNLYWYRQAAGRGLQLLFYSVGIGQISSEVPQNLSASRPQDRQFILSSKKLLLSDSGFYLCAWLHPGRTDTQYFGPGTRLTVL.

This chain connects TRBV20-1 to TRBJ2-2; absent DNA, TCRdb's TRBD1 call cannot be checked. The germline V gene encodes CDR1 DFQATT and CDR2 SNEGSKA (reference sequence). CDR3 length: 16 amino acids. The chain's CDR3 is CSARDTSGGDTGELFF.

In terms of frequency, this clonotype is medium-sized (0.01 to 0.1%). CDR3 amino acids: CATARGDGYGYTF. The chain carries TRBV12-3 or TRBV12-4 and TRBJ1-2; TCRdb reports TRBD1, a call that lacks DNA to check it against. CDR3 length equals 13 residues.

CDR3 amino acids: CASSVAGTNTEAFF. The chain recombines TRBV9 with TRBJ1-1; with no DNA, the TCRdb D assignment of TRBD1 cannot be verified. The CDR3 runs 14 residues. CDR1 SGDLS and CDR2 YYNGEE come from the germline V gene.

The J gene is TRBJ1-5, the V gene TRBV20-1; TCRdb picks TRBD1, but there is no DNA to check that call. The CDR3 totals 14 residues. Germline assignment: CDR1 DFQATT and CDR2 SNEGSKA (reference sequence). This CDR3 reads CSLQGAGFNQPQHF.

This chain connects TRBV20-1 to TRBJ1-5. Per the germline V gene, CDR1 is DFQATT and CDR2 is SNEGSKA (reference sequence). The CDR3 is 13 residues long. The chain's CDR3 is CSARRGRDQPQHF.

This clonotype is classed as medium-sized by frequency. This chain links TRBV7-6 with TRBJ2-5; TCRdb names TRBD1, which stays unverified in the absence of DNA. The V gene's germline CDR1 is SGHVS and CDR2 FNYEAQ. CDR3 length equals 16 residues. CDR3: CASSLGPGGVWETQYF.

Judged by frequency, this clonotype is medium-sized. This sequence joins TRBV30 and TRBJ1-4; TCRdb's assignment of TRBD1 cannot be checked, as there is no DNA. The germline V gene has CDR1 GTSNPN and CDR2 SVGIG (reference sequence). This CDR3 has 15 amino acids. The CDR3 is CAWSGPHGDSEKLFF.

The chain recombines TRBV20-1 with TRBJ2-5; with no DNA, the TCRdb D assignment of TRBD2 cannot be verified. There are 14 residues in the CDR3. CDR1 and CDR2 (germline): DFQATT, SNEGSKA (reference sequence). The CDR3 is CSARTSGGGETQYF.

This chain joins TRBV18 and TRBJ1-1; TCRdb reports TRBD1, a call that lacks DNA to check it against. The germline CDR1 and CDR2 sequences are KGHSH and LQKENI. The CDR3 is 13 residues long. The chain's CDR3 is CASSPGQGNEAFF.

The rearrangement joins TRBV5-4 to TRBJ2-3; the TCRdb call, TRBD1, lacks DNA for checking. Germline CDR1 SGHNT, CDR2 YYREEE (reference sequence). The CDR3 loop spans 14 amino acids. CDR3 sequence: CASSLTATDGTQYF.